A single sample gave rise to the 9 T cell receptor beta chains below, sequenced in a study of blood T cell repertoires in COVID-19. Profiled with immunoSEQ multiplex PCR; TCRdb holds only in-frame clones, not every one. There are around 80,000 clones in the sample; almost 85% occur only once, and approximately 12% lies in the top ten. Sequenced: peripheral blood. The receptor source for this set is a man older than 75 with acute or convalescent COVID-19.

The J gene is TRBJ2-7, the V gene TRBV30; 7 bases line up with TRBD1. V shed 2 bases and J 6 bases; nucleotides not matched to a gene: 10. The CDR3 runs 14 residues. The germline gives CDR1 GTSNPN, CDR2 SVGIG (reference sequence). The CDR3 DNA sequence: TGTGCCTGGAGTATAAGGGACAGCTCTCTCGAGCAGTACTTC. It translates to CAWSIRDSSLEQYF.

V usage is TRBV27 and J usage is TRBJ1-4; 7 bases match TRBD1. CDR1 is MNHEY and CDR2 is SMNVEV in the germline V gene (reference sequence). Trimming took 2 bases from V and 5 from J; bases not matched to a gene: 5. This CDR3 contains 15 residues. Here the CDR3 reads CASSLEGARNEKLFF. Here the CDR3 DNA reads TGTGCCAGCAGTTTAGAGGGGGCGCGAAATGAAAAACTGTTTTTT.

The rearrangement joins TRBV29-1 to TRBJ1-3; maybe TRBD1 (5 bases). In germline, CDR1 is SQVTM, CDR2 ANQGSEA. Trimming removed 6 bases at V and 0 bases at J, with 12 bases between. The CDR3 contains 14 residues. This CDR3 reads CSVGTGYSGNTIYF. The CDR3 bases are TGCAGCGTGGGGACTGGCTACTCTGGAAACACCATATATTTT.

This clone was counted a few times. V and J are TRBV9 and TRBJ2-3; 9 positions agree with TRBD1. The germline gives CDR1 SGDLS, CDR2 YYNGEE. The V and J ends lost 3 bases and 1 base, in that order; junction bases with no gene match: 9. This CDR3 region has 17 residues. The CDR3 loop reads CASSAARWTGGTDTQYF. The CDR3 DNA sequence: TGTGCCAGCAGCGCCGCGCGTTGGACAGGGGGCACAGATACGCAGTATTTT. Based on the CDR3 plus reference TRBV9 and TRBJ2-3, the full variable domain is DSGVTQTPKHLITATGQRVTLRCSPRSGDLSVYWYQQSLDQGLQFLIQYYNGEERAKGNILERFSAQQFPDLHSELNLSSLELGDSALYFCASSAARWTGGTDTQYFGPGTRLTVL.

This clone was detected only once. The chain combines TRBV18 with TRBJ1-5, with D maybe TRBD1 (5 bases). V was clipped by 6 bases and J by 7 bases, with 13 bases between them. Germline V gene lookup returns CDR1 KGHSH and CDR2 LQKENI. This CDR3 has 13 amino acids. The CDR3 region is CASSQGVEQPQHF. CDR3 sequence (DNA): TGTGCCAGCTCCCAAGGGGTGGAACAGCCCCAGCATTTT.

The chain joins TRBV6-5 to TRBJ1-1, with a tentative D call TRBD1 (5 bases). V lost 6 bases and J lost 4, with 12 bases in between. The CDR3 is 13 residues long. Germline lookup yields CDR1 MNHEY and CDR2 SVGAGI. CDR3 nucleotide sequence: TGTGCCAGCAGAGACTTCGACAGCACTGAAGCTTTCTTT. Its translation is CASRDFDSTEAFF.

This CDR3 is CASSLARGQVETQYF. CDR3 DNA sequence: TGCGCCAGCAGCTTGGCCCGAGGACAGGTAGAGACCCAGTACTTC. The chain employs TRBV5-1 and TRBJ2-5; 7 bases agree with TRBD1. V lost 0 bases and J lost 4; bases outside the gene matches: 6. Per germline, CDR1 SGHRS and CDR2 YFSETQ. This CDR3 has 15 residues. Together with reference TRBV5-1 and TRBJ2-5, the CDR3 gives the full variable domain: KAGVTQTPRYLIKTRGQQVTLSCSPISGHRSVSWYQQTPGQGLQFLFEYFSETQRNKGNFPGRFSGRQFSNSRSEMNVSTLELGDSALYLCASSLARGQVETQYFGPGTRLLVL.

The chain couples TRBV28 to TRBJ1-2; TRBD1 is a possible D gene (5 bases). The V gene lost 2 bases and the J gene lost 1 base, with 5 bases spanning the gap. The CDR3 contains 13 residues. Germline CDR1 reads MDHEN; CDR2 reads SYDVKM. CDR3: CASSLDSNYGYTF. Written as DNA, the CDR3 is TGTGCCAGCAGTTTAGACAGTAACTATGGCTACACCTTC.

The rearrangement uses TRBV29-1 and TRBJ2-3; 7 bases match TRBD1. CDR1 is SQVTM and CDR2 is ANQGSEA in the germline V gene. J gave up 0 bases and V 4 bases, and 4 bases lay outside the gene matches. The CDR3 has 14 residues. CDR3 bases: TGCAGCGTTGCGGCGGACAGGAGCACAGATACGCAGTATTTT. It encodes CSVAADRSTDTQYF.